This T cell receptor (beta chain) was profiled in a study of cytomegalovirus exposure and HLA in healthy donors. Background on the study: Unique TCR beta sequences numbering some 120 million came from about 180 million T cells in an earlier analysis.

V was trimmed by 3 bases and J by 2 bases, leaving 14 bases between them. CDR3 length equals 15 residues. Per the germline V gene, CDR1 is MGHRA and CDR2 is YSYEKL. Points from the study as a whole: Later on, an analysis found that several of the most significant clusters appeared to be linked to common viral pathogens, which included parvovirus B19. Exclusion applied to some V segments, including TRBV6-2 and TRBV6-3, as they were indistinguishable.

On this clone: What it binds is unknown.

This PCR relied on a set of 60 Vbeta primers and 13 Jbeta primers. Assay used: immunoSEQ multiplex PCR; TCRdb lists only in-frame clones, some missing. The sample includes 220,000 or so clones, more than 60% of them seen just once. Material for sequencing was PBMCs. This receptor was taken from a man in his fifties in good health and CMV-seronegative. The V call is TRBV4-1, the J call TRBJ2-7; no clear D gene. The DNA of the CDR3 is TGCGCCAGCAGCCATTCCTTCACAGAGACCTACGAGCAGTACTTC. Translation: CASSHSFTETYEQYF.